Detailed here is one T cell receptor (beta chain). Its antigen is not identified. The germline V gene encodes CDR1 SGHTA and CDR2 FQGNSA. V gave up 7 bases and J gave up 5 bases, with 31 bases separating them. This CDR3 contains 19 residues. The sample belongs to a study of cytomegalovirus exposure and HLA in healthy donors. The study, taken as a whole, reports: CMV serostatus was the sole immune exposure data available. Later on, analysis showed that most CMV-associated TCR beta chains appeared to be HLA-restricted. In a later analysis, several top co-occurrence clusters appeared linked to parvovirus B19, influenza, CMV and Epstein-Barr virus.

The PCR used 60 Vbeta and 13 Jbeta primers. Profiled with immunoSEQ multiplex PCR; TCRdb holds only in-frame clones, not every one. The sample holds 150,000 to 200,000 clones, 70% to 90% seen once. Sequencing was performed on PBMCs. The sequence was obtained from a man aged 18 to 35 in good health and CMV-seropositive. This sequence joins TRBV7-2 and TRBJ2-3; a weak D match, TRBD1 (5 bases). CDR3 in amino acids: CASTLNSLRVRGVGDTQYF. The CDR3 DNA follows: TGTGCCAGCACCCTAAATTCCCTCCGGGTAAGGGGTGTGGGAGATACGCAGTATTTT.